This record covers a single T cell receptor beta chain. Its antigen specificity is not known. Base qualities are not provided; no much larger clone lies one nucleotide away. In the germline V gene, CDR1 corresponds to SNHLY and CDR2 to FYNNEI. From the cysteine through the phenylalanine, the CDR3 covers 15 amino acids. Of all the DNA, just the CDR3 is kept, 45 bases in frame from base 1. The trim is 3 bases for V and 7 bases for J, with a gap of 15 bases between the germline ends. This record belongs to a study of T cell changes during pregnancy in multiple sclerosis (dated by TCRdb to the late 2010s). Describing the broader study: Changes in the T cell repertoire over the course of pregnancy were examined in this study in women with multiple sclerosis.

Libraries came from the immunoSEQ multiplex PCR assay. TCRdb stores this immuneACCESS table with in-frame sequences only. Part of the clones is absent; in the studies checked, under half of the shortfall reflects unresolved V genes, and no reason is known for the rest. In this sample the table shows approximately 11,000 clones, roughly 94% of which occur a single time. Clones ranked in the top ten supply roughly 0.3% of the sample. The sample consisted of CD4+ T cells from peripheral blood mononuclear cells, taken before pregnancy. The sequence came from a female donor with multiple sclerosis, enrolled in a pregnancy study. Recombination linked TRBV2 to TRBJ1-4; there is no confident call for the D gene. CDR3 loop: CASSDPGERSEKLFF. The DNA reads TGTGCCAGCAGTGACCCTGGGGAGCGTAGTGAAAAACTGTTTTTT. The full variable domain, with segments outside the CDR3 supplied by the reference TRBV2 and TRBJ1-4 proteins, appears as EPEVTQTPSHQVTQMGQEVILRCVPISNHLYFYWYRQILGQKVEFLVSFYNNEISEKSEIFDDQFSVERPDGSNFTLKIRSTKLEDSAMYFCASSDPGERSEKLFFGSGTQLSVL.